These 13 T cell receptor beta chains were all obtained from the same sample, sequenced in a study of blood T cells in healthy people across ages. A second PCR, run for about 6 to 12 cycles, used a sample-barcoded 5' primer plus a J-beta primer mix. TCRdb passed the 5' RACE reads through MiXCR, listing each CDR3 protein once. This table has over 500,000 distinct CDR3 sequences, about 50% appearing once. Sequencing used blood. These receptors were taken from an elderly woman in good health.

This clonotype was observed a few times. CDR3 nucleotides: TGTGCCAGCACGAAAGAGGGACTCCCAGATACGCAGTATTTT. Its translation: CASTKEGLPDTQYF. The rearrangement links TRBV25-1 to TRBJ2-3; TRBD2 is a possible D gene (6 bases). The CDR3 contains 14 residues. CDR1 is MGHDK and CDR2 is SYGVNS in the germline V gene. Trimming took 7 bases from V and 4 from J, leaving 15 bases between them.

V is TRBV3-1 and J is TRBJ1-1, with D unresolved. Germline V lookup: CDR1 LGHDT, CDR2 YNNKEL (reference sequence). The CDR3 length is 15 residues. Trimming removed 1 base from V and 0 bases from J, with 9 bases in between. CDR3 sequence reads: CASSQVAGLNTEAFF. The CDR3 coding sequence is TGTGCCAGCAGCCAAGTGGCGGGGTTGAACACTGAAGCTTTCTTT.

This clonotype came up many times. CDR3 nucleotides: TGTGCCAGCACCCTCTTGGGGCCCTACAATGAGCAGTTCTTC. This gives the protein CASTLLGPYNEQFF. The chain is built from TRBV28 and TRBJ2-1; TRBD1 is a possible D gene (5 bases). Trimming removed 7 bases at V and 2 bases at J, with 12 bases between. Per germline, CDR1 MDHEN and CDR2 SYDVKM. CDR3 size: 14 residues.

V is TRBV9 and J is TRBJ2-3; 7 nucleotides agree with TRBD2. Trimming at V came to 3 bases and at J to 1 base, leaving 8 bases not matched to a gene. The germline gives CDR1 SGDLS, CDR2 YYNGEE. The CDR3 extends over 16 amino acids. CDR3 region: CASSGRGSSRTDTQYF. CDR3 sequence (DNA): TGTGCCAGCAGCGGACGCGGGAGTTCGCGCACAGATACGCAGTATTTT.

The rearrangement joins TRBV28 to TRBJ1-3; D ambiguous. Germline CDR1 reads MDHEN; CDR2 reads SYDVKM. The V gene lost 6 bases and the J gene lost 2 bases, with 17 bases spanning the gap. The CDR3 is made up of 16 amino acids. CDR3 residues: CASSATPTGAGNTIYF. DNA for the CDR3: TGTGCCAGCAGCGCGACGCCGACGGGAGCTGGAAACACCATATATTTT.

This clonotype showed up just once. CDR3 region: CASGRTVDRPQHF. As DNA, the CDR3 is TGTGCCAGCGGCCGGACAGTGGATCGGCCCCAGCATTTT. The chain couples TRBV6-6 to TRBJ1-5; weak D call: TRBD1 (6 bases). The V and J ends lost 8 bases and 9 bases respectively, with 17 bases between them. Germline V gene lookup returns CDR1 MNHNY and CDR2 SVGAGI (reference sequence). The CDR3 extends over 13 amino acids.

Comments on this clonotype: This may come from a read error, since a much larger clone is one base off. The chain recombines TRBV28 with TRBJ2-7; D unresolved. This CDR3 region has 15 residues. The germline CDR1 and CDR2 sequences are MDHEN and SYDVKM. The V gene lost 5 bases and the J gene lost 7 bases, with 21 bases spanning the gap. CDR3 sequence (DNA): TGTGCCAGCAGTCACCCGGACCCAGCCTACAATGAGCAGTACTTC. Protein product: CASSHPDPAYNEQYF.

In its sample, this clonotype was seen many times. This sequence joins TRBV29-1 and TRBJ2-1, with D perhaps matching TRBD1 or TRBD2 (5 bases each). CDR3 length equals 13 residues. Germline CDR1 reads SQVTM; CDR2 reads ANQGSEA. Trimming left V 7 bases short and J 2 bases short, with 12 bases between. The CDR3 loop is CSAEVGPYNEQFF. CDR3 bases: TGCAGCGCCGAAGTGGGACCCTACAATGAGCAGTTCTTC.

Points on this clonotype: A much more abundant neighbour one base away suggests this may be a read error. CDR3 coding DNA: TGTGCCGGCAGTCCGGTTCTTGAAGAGACCCAGTACTTC. Protein sequence: CAGSPVLEETQYF. The rearrangement links TRBV12-3 or TRBV12-4 to TRBJ2-5; D is ambiguous. The CDR3 loop spans 13 amino acids.

At least ten counts were recorded for this clonotype. This rearrangement joins TRBV4-1 to TRBJ2-4; no clear D. The germline gives CDR1 MGHRA, CDR2 YSYEKL. Trimming took off 3 bases at V and 0 bases at J, with 9 bases between the two ends. This CDR3 has 15 residues. The CDR3 nucleotides read TGCGCCAGCAGCCATCTTGGCCTAGCCAAAAACATTCAGTACTTC. Its translation is CASSHLGLAKNIQYF.

The chain recombines TRBV25-1 with TRBJ2-1; 8 bases agree with TRBD2. The length of the CDR3 is 16 residues. CDR1 and CDR2 (germline): MGHDK, SYGVNS. V lost 5 bases, J lost 4 bases, and 10 bases stayed unmatched. The CDR3, as DNA: TGTGCCAGCAGTCTAAGCGGGAGCAATAGGTACAATGAGCAGTTCTTC. Protein sequence: CASSLSGSNRYNEQFF. Full variable domain (outside the CDR3, taken from reference TRBV25-1 and TRBJ2-1): EADIYQTPRYLVIGTGKKITLECSQTMGHDKMYWYQQDPGMELHLIHYSYGVNSTEKGDLSSESTVSRIRTEHFPLTLESARPSHTSQYLCASSLSGSNRYNEQFFGPGTRLTVL.

This clonotype was recorded at least ten times. The chain employs TRBV5-5 and TRBJ2-3; 11 bases agree with TRBD2. From germline, CDR1 is SGHKS and CDR2 YYEKEE (reference sequence). Trimming removed 3 bases from V and 2 bases from J; junction bases left unmatched: 5. CDR3 length: 16 residues. The CDR3 region has the DNA TGTGCCAGCAGCTCGGAGACTAGCGGGGTCACAGATACGCAGTATTTT. Translated, it gives CASSSETSGVTDTQYF.

This clonotype was observed many times. This chain connects TRBV12-3 or TRBV12-4 to TRBJ2-1, with 11 bases fitting TRBD1. After removal of 5 bases from V and 7 bases from J, the junction contained 7 bases not matched to a gene. The CDR3 is 15 amino acids. The CDR3 DNA follows: TGTGCCAGCAGTCGCCCCGGGACAGGGGGGAATGAGCAGTTCTTC. It specifies CASSRPGTGGNEQFF.